This T cell receptor (beta chain) originates from a study of T cells in Graves' hyperthyroidism and ophthalmopathy. V dropped 7 bases and J dropped 7; count of bases not matched to a gene: 7. The CDR3 is made up of 13 amino acids. The germline CDR1 and CDR2 sequences are SGHRS and YFSETQ. The TCR beta CDR3 regions underwent amplification using RNA transcripts as the source. Using the HTBI primer set, a first-round RT-PCR was run on the TCR CDR3. TCRdb called the multiplex PCR reads again in MiXCR, with one record for every CDR3 protein. The sample carries approximately 400,000 distinct CDR3 sequences, 15% to 18% recorded once. This clonotype showed up just a few times.

This TCR came from a woman younger than 35 with Graves' hyperthyroidism. This chain uses TRBV5-1 with TRBJ2-7, with 11 bases matching TRBD2. The sequenced material came from blood. The CDR3 nucleotides are TGCGCCAGCGGTAGCGGGGGGGCTGGGGAGCAGTACTTC. Translated: CASGSGGAGEQYF.